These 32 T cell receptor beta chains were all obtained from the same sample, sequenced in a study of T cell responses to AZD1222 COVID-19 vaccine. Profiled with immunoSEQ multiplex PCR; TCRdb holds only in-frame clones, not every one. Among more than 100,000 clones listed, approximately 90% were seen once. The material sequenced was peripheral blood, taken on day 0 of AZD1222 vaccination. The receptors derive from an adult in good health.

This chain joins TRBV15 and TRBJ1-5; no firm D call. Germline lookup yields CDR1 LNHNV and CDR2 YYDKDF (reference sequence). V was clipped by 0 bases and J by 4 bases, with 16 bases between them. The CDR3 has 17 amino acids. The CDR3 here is CATSRERPGLGNQPQHF. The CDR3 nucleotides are TGTGCCACCAGCAGAGAGAGGCCAGGCCTCGGAAATCAGCCCCAGCATTTT.

The CDR3 protein is CASSLQGQGNEQYF. CDR3 sequence (DNA): TGTGCCAGCAGCTTACAAGGACAGGGGAACGAGCAGTACTTC. The chain combines TRBV7-2 with TRBJ2-7; TRBD1 matches at 9 bases. CDR1 and CDR2 from the germline V gene are SGHTA and FQGNSA. The V gene end was trimmed by 2 bases and the J gene end by 5 bases; junction bases not matched to a gene: 4. This CDR3 has 14 amino acids.

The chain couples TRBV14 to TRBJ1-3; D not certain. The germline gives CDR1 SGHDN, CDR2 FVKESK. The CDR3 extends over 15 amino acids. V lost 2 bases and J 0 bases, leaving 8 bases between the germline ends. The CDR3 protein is CASSQNRYSGNTIYF. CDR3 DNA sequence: TGTGCCAGCAGCCAAAACAGATACTCTGGAAACACCATATATTTT.

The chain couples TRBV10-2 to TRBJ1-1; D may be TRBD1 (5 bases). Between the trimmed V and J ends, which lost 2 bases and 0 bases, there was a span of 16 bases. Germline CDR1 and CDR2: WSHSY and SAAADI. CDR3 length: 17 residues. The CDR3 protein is CASSETSHRFMNTEAFF. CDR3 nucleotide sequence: TGCGCCAGCAGTGAGACGAGTCACAGGTTCATGAACACTGAAGCTTTCTTT.

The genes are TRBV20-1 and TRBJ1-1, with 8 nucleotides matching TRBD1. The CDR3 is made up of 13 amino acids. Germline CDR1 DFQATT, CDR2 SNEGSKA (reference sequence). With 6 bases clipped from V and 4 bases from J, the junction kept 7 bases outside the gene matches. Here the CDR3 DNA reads TGCAGTGCCAGTGGGGACAGGACCACTGAAGCTTTCTTT. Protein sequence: CSASGDRTTEAFF.

This CDR3 is CASSVQGILPGTEAFF. In DNA form, the CDR3 reads TGTGCCAGCAGCGTACAAGGTATCCTACCGGGCACTGAAGCTTTCTTT. The rearrangement links TRBV9 to TRBJ1-1, with unresolved D. CDR1 and CDR2 from the germline V gene are SGDLS and YYNGEE. This CDR3 has 16 amino acids. V lost 1 base and J 4 bases, leaving 17 bases between the germline ends.

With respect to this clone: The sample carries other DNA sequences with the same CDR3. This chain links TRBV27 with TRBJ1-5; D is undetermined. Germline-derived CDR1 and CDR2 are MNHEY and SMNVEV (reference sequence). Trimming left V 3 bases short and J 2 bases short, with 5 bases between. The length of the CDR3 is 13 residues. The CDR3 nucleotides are TGTGCCAGCAGTTTTGACGGCAATCAGCCCCAGCATTTT. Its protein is CASSFDGNQPQHF.

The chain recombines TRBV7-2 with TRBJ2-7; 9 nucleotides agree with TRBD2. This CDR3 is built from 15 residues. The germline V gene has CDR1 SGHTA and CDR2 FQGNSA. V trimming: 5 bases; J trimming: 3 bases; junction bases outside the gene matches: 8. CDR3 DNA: TGTGCCAGCAGCGTTGGGACTAGCCGCCACTACGAGCAGTACTTC. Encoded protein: CASSVGTSRHYEQYF.

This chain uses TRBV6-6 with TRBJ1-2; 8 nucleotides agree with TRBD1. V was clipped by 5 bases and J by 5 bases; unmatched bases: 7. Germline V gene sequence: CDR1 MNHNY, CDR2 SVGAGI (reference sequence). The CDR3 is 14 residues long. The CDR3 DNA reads TGTGCCAGCAGTGCCGAGGGACAGGCGTATGGCTACACCTTC. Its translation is CASSAEGQAYGYTF.

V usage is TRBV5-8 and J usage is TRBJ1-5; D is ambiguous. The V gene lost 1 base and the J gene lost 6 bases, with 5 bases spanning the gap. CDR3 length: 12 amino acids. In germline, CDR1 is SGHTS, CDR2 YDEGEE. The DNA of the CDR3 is TGTGCCAGCAGCTTGATCAGTCAGCCCCAGCATTTT. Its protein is CASSLISQPQHF.

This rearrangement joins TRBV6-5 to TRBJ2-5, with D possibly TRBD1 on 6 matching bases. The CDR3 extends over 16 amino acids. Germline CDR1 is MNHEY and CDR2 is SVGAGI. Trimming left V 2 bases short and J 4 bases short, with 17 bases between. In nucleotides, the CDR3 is TGTGCCAGCAGTTACCCCGTTGGTCAGGGGAGAGAGACCCAGTACTTC. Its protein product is CASSYPVGQGRETQYF.

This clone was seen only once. In DNA form, the CDR3 reads TGTGCCAGCAGCCAAGATGGAGACAACTATGGCTACACCTTC. Translated: CASSQDGDNYGYTF. The rearrangement links TRBV4-2 to TRBJ1-2, with no clear D. The CDR3 covers 14 residues. With 0 bases removed from V and 2 bases from J, the gap between germline ends came to 7 bases. Germline values: CDR1 LGHNA, CDR2 YNFKEQ.

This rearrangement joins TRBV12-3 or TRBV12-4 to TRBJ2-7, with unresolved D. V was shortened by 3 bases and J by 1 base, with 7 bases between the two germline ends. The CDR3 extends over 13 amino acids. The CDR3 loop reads CASSFQASYEQYF. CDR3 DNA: TGTGCCAGCAGTTTCCAGGCATCCTACGAGCAGTACTTC.

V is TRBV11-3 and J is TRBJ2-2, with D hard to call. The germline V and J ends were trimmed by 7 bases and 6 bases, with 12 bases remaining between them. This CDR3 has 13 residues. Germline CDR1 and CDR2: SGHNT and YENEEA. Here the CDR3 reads CASTKARSGELFF. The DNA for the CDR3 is TGTGCCAGCACCAAGGCGAGGTCCGGGGAGCTGTTTTTT.

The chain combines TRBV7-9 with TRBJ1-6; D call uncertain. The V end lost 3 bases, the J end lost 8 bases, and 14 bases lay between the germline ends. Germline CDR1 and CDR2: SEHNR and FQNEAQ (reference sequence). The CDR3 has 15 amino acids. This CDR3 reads CASSFSAGRDSPLHF. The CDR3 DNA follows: TGTGCCAGCAGCTTCTCGGCCGGACGGGATTCACCCCTCCACTTT.

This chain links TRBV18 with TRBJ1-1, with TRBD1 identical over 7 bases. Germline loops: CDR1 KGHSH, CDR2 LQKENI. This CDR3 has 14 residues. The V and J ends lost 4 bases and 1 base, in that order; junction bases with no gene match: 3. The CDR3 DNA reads TGTGCCAGCTCACGGGGACAGTCGAACACTGAAGCTTTCTTT. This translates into CASSRGQSNTEAFF.

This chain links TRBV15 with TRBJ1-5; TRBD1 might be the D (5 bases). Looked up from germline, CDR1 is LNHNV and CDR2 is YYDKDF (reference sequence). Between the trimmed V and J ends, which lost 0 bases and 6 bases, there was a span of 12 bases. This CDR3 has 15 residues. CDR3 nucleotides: TGTGCCACCAGCAGAGATCTTGGGGGGGGTCAGCCCCAGCATTTT. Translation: CATSRDLGGGQPQHF. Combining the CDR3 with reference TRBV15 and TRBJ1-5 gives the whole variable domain DAMVIQNPRYQVTQFGKPVTLSCSQTLNHNVMYWYQQKSSQAPKLLFHYYDKDFNNEADTPDNFQSRRPNTSFCFLDIRSPGLGDTAMYLCATSRDLGGGQPQHFGDGTRLSIL.

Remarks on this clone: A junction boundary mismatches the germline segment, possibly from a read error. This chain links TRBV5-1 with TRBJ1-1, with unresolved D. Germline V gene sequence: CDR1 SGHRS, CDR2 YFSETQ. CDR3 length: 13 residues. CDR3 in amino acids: CASSLRGNSEAFF. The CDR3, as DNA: TGCGCCAGCAGCTTGAGAGGGAACAGTGAAGCTTTCTTT.

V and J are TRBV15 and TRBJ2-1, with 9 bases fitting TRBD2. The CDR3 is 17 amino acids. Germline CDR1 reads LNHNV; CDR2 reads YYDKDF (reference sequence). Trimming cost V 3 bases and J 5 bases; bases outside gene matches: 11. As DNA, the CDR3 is TGTGCCACCAGCAGGCCCTCTCTAGCGGGGCTCAACAATGAGCAGTTCTTC. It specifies CATSRPSLAGLNNEQFF.

Here the CDR3 reads CASSETGTYGYTF. In DNA, the CDR3 is TGTGCCAGCAGCGAGACAGGGACCTATGGCTACACCTTC. The chain has TRBV6-2 or TRBV6-3 and TRBJ1-2; 7 bases agree with TRBD1. V shed 6 bases and J 4 bases; nucleotides not matched to a gene: 5. Germline CDR1 is MNHEY and CDR2 is SVGEGT. The CDR3 covers 13 residues.

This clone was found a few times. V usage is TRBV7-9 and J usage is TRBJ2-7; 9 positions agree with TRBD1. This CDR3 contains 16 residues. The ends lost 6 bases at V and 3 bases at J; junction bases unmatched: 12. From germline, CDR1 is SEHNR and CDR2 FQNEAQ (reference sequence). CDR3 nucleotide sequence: TGTGCCAGCAGTTTACAGGGGGCTGGACAGTTCTACGAGCAGTACTTC. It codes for CASSLQGAGQFYEQYF. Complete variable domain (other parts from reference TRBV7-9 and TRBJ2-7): DTGVSQNPRHKITKRGQNVTFRCDPISEHNRLYWYRQTLGQGPEFLTYFQNEAQLEKSRLLSDRFSAERPKGSFSTLEIQRTEQGDSAMYLCASSLQGAGQFYEQYFGPGTRLTVT.

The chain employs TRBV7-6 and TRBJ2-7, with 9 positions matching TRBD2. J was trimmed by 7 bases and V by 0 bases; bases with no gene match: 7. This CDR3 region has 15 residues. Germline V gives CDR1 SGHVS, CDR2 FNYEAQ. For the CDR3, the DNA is TGTGCCAGCAGCTTAGCAACTAGCGGGTTTGGAGAGCAGTACTTC. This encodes CASSLATSGFGEQYF.

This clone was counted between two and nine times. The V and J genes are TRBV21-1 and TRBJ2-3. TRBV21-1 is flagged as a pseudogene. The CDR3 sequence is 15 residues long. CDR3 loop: CASSSMTTGTDTQYF. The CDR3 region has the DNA TGTGCCAGCAGCTCAATGACGACGGGGACGGATACGCAGTATTTT.

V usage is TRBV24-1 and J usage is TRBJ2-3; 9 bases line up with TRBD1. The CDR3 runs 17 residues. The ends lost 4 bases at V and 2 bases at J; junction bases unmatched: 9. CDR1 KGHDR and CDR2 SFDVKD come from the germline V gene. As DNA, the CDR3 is TGTGCCACCAGTGACGCCGGGACAGGGTTCGACACAGATACGCAGTATTTT. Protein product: CATSDAGTGFDTDTQYF.

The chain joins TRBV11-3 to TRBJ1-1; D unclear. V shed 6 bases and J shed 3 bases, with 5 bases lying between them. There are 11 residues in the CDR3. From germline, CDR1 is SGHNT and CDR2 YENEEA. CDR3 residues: CASRLDTEAFF. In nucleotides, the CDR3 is TGTGCCAGCAGACTCGACACTGAAGCTTTCTTT.

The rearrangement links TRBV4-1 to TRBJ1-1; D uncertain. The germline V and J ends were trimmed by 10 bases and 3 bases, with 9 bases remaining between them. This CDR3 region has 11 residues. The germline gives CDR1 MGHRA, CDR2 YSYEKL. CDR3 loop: CAIRRDTEAFF. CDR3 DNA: TGCGCCATCAGGAGGGACACTGAAGCTTTCTTT.

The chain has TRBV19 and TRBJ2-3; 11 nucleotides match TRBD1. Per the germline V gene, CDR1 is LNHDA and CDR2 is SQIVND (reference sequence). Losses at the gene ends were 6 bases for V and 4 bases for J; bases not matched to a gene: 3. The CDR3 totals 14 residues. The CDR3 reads CASRDRGRADTQYF. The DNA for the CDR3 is TGTGCCAGTAGGGACAGGGGGCGGGCAGATACGCAGTATTTT. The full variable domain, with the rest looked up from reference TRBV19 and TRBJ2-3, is DGGITQSPKYLFRKEGQNVTLSCEQNLNHDAMYWYRQDPGQGLRLIYYSQIVNDFQKGDIAEGYSVSREKKESFPLTVTSAQKNPTAFYLCASRDRGRADTQYFGPGTRLTVL.

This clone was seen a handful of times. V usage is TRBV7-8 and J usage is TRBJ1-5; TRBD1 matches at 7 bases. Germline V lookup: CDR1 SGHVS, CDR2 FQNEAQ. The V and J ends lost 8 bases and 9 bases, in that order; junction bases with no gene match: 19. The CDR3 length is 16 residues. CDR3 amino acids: CASASGATGINSPQHF. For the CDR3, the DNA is TGTGCCAGCGCCTCCGGGGCGACAGGGATAAATTCGCCCCAGCATTTT.

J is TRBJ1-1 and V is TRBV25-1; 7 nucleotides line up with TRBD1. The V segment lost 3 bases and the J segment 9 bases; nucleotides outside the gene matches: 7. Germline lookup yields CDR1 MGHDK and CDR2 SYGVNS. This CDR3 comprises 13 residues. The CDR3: CASSEVGGAKAFF. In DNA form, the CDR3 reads TGTGCCAGCAGTGAGGTAGGGGGCGCGAAAGCTTTCTTT.

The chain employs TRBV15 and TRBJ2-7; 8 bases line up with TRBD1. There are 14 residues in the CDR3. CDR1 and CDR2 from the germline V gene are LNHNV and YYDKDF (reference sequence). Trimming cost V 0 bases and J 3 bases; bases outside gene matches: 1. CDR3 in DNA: TGTGCCACCAGCAGAGAGGGGACAGGCTACGAGCAGTACTTC. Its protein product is CATSREGTGYEQYF.

CDR3 in amino acids: CASSPVGAFGVETQYF. The CDR3 DNA reads TGCGCCAGCAGCCCAGTCGGCGCGTTCGGTGTAGAGACCCAGTACTTC. The chain employs TRBV4-1 and TRBJ2-5; D is ambiguous. The germline V gene has CDR1 MGHRA and CDR2 YSYEKL. The CDR3 extends over 16 amino acids. Trimming shortened V by 4 bases and J by 4 bases, and 19 bases separated the two germline ends.

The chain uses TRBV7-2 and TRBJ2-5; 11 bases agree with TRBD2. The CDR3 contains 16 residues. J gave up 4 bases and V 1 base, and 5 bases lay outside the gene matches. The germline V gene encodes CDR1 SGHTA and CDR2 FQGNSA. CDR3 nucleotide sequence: TGTGCCAGCAGCTTAGGGGTCCTAGCGGGGGGAGAGACCCAGTACTTC. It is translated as CASSLGVLAGGETQYF.